The following is a T cell receptor beta chain sequence with its context. The assay was immunoSEQ multiplex PCR, and TCRdb's table has in-frame clones only and misses some. This sample has some 140,000 clones, with approximately 89% found just once. Library input was around 2.1 micrograms of DNA from cryopreserved PBMCs. This sample is drawn from a study of cytotoxic CD8 clonotypes in ibrutinib-treated CLL. The CDR3 is made up of 15 amino acids. Germline-derived CDR1 and CDR2 are SNHLY and FYNNEI. V dropped 5 bases and J dropped 3; count of bases not matched to a gene: 5. Sample: PBMCs, taken after 12 months of ibrutinib treatment. The genes are TRBV2 and TRBJ2-7; 12 bases are shared with TRBD2. The sequence was collected from a human donor with chronic lymphocytic leukemia. The CDR3 loop reads CASSRVTSGSYEQYF. CDR3 DNA: TGTGCCAGCAGTAGAGTGACTAGCGGGAGCTACGAGCAGTACTTC.